This T cell receptor (beta chain) was recorded in a study of T cells in Graves' hyperthyroidism and ophthalmopathy. This clonotype was recorded a few times. Its specificity is not known. Study conclusions and caveats: Expanded thyroid clonotypes (above 0.001) were mostly also found in blood.

Uncontrolled infection, other autoimmune disease, pregnancy or lactation disqualified patients from enrolment. TCR beta CDR3 sequences were amplified from RNA transcripts. The HTBI primer set drove a first-round RT-PCR of the TCR CDR3. TCRdb fed the multiplex PCR reads into MiXCR, producing one record per CDR3 protein. The sample lists some 770,000 distinct CDR3 sequences, roughly 17% occurring once. The clonotype originates from a young man with Graves' hyperthyroidism. The sequencing input was blood.

The CDR3 nucleotides read TGTGCCAGCACGTACGGGAACACTGAAGCTTTCTTT. Translating it yields CASTYGNTEAFF. V usage is TRBV28 and J usage is TRBJ1-1; D uncertain. Trimming left V 7 bases short and J 1 base short, with 7 bases between. This CDR3 contains 12 residues. Germline loops: CDR1 MDHEN, CDR2 SYDVKM.